Below, one TCR beta chain is given with its context. Antigen specificity is unknown. This record comes from a study of response to subunit inactivated influenza vaccine. V shed 8 bases and J 1 base; nucleotides not matched to a gene: 3. This CDR3 is built from 14 residues. From germline, CDR1 is KGHDR and CDR2 SFDVKD. MiXCR, applied by TCRdb to the RT-PCR reads, yields one record per CDR3 protein. The table records under 850,000 distinct CDR3 sequences, approximately 17% of them present only once. Study-wide results and limits: The authors proposed limited new T cell recruitment per seasonal influenza vaccination.

This chain connects TRBV24-1 to TRBJ2-2, with TRBD1 matching 7 bases. The material sequenced was PBMCs from blood, taken more than 4 days after vaccination. This receptor was obtained from a man aged 50-60 years who received an inactivated influenza vaccine. Here the CDR3 reads CATTRTGNTGELFF. As DNA, the CDR3 is TGTGCCACCACCCGGACAGGGAACACCGGGGAGCTGTTTTTT.